Listed below are T cell receptor beta chains from one sample, sequenced in a study of CD8 T cells in Susac syndrome. TCRdb called the immunoSEQ multiplex PCR reads again in MiXCR, with one record for every CDR3 protein. Seen here are hundreds of thousands of distinct CDR3 sequences, 85% to 95% observed once, and the top ten hold over 0.15%. The specimen was CD4+ T cells from PBMCs. The receptors derive from a human donor with Susac syndrome. CDR3s include the opening cysteine and the closing phenylalanine or tryptophan.

TRBJ2-1 | TRBV11-2 | CASRRGGDNEQFF
TRBJ1-2 | TRBV28 | CASSLSAVNYGYTF
TRBJ1-3 | TRBV12-3/TRBV12-4 | CASSFLYSGNTIYF
TRBJ1-1 | TRBV4-3 | CASSQDWTVNTEAFF
TRBJ2-3 | TRBV5-6 | CASSRTVDTQYF
TRBJ2-7 | TRBV7-2 | CASGGAVYEQYF
TRBJ2-1 | TRBV9 | CASSVGPSGGDNEQFF
TRBJ1-4 | TRBV7-8 | CASRLTGGLGEKLFF
TRBJ2-2 | TRBV5-1 | CASSLAGMNTGELFF
TRBJ2-1 | TRBV9 | CASSLAENNEQFF
TRBJ1-1 | TRBV29-1 | CSVDGQGVDTEAFF
TRBJ2-3 | TRBV27 | CASSDGRAVDTQYF
TRBJ1-2 | TRBV6-2/TRBV6-3 | CASSFFRDRGNDGYTF
TRBJ2-7 | TRBV6-2/TRBV6-3 | CASSSALLGEYF
TRBJ2-1 | TRBV20-1 | CSARKTSYNEQFF
TRBJ1-1 | TRBV28 | CASSAPGQGGNTEAFF
TRBJ2-1 | TRBV5-4 | CASRSPTGESYNEQFF
TRBJ1-2 | TRBV19 | CASSKQPSYGYTF
TRBJ1-1 | TRBV30 | CAWSRSEEAFF
TRBJ2-5 | TRBV25-1 | CASSDPRVIQETQYF
TRBJ1-3 | TRBV20-1 | CSAKLGGNTIYF
TRBJ1-5 | TRBV20-1 | CSAKRALSNQPQHF
TRBJ2-7 | TRBV20-1 | CSAKGFSYEQYF
TRBJ1-1 | TRBV20-1 | CSAREGLRTEAFF
TRBJ2-1 | TRBV28 | CASSPGDSHNEQFF
TRBJ2-5 | TRBV30 | CAWSLKGEETQYF
TRBJ2-6 | TRBV15 | CATSTPGEAGLYSGANVLTF
TRBJ2-2 | TRBV9 | CASSVQSKRRPGSCFF
TRBJ1-4 | TRBV7-9 | CASSPPGRENEKLFF
TRBJ1-2 | TRBV11-3 | CASSLRETGASYTF
TRBJ2-3 | TRBV5-1 | CASSLNSGGADTQYF
TRBJ2-7 | TRBV5-1 | CASTPGGTSYEQYF
TRBJ1-2 | TRBV4-1 | CASRPGTGIYGYTF
TRBJ2-2 | TRBV9 | CASSAHPGSSETGELFF
TRBJ2-7 | TRBV4-3 | CASSQETGTYEQYF
TRBJ2-1 | TRBV20-1 | CSATTGTPRYNEQFF
TRBJ2-3 | TRBV28 | CASSLAGDVDTQYF
TRBJ2-3 | TRBV6-1 | CASSESGGRSDTQYF
TRBJ2-1 | TRBV2 | CASSEAPPSGGGTGNEQFF
TRBJ1-6 | TRBV28 | CASSFKWQFNSPLHF
TRBJ2-1 | TRBV29-1 | CSVESGRETSIDEQFF
TRBJ2-3 | TRBV6-6 | CASSYSTAGGQDTQYF
TRBJ2-5 | TRBV6-5 | CASSPDRVQETQYF
TRBJ2-7 | TRBV30 | CAWSVRGSGGPYEQYF
TRBJ1-2 | TRBV3-1 | CASSQLQGASSYGYTF
TRBJ1-5 | TRBV6-5 | CASSGGINQPQHF
TRBJ1-5 | TRBV7-8 | CASSLGTGSSNQPQHF
TRBJ2-1 | TRBV25-1 | CASSKDPTSGGLLDEQFF
TRBJ2-5 | TRBV7-9 | CASSLGAVAETQYF
TRBJ1-1 | TRBV7-2 | CASSLRTPRPNTEAFF
TRBJ1-1 | TRBV6-2/TRBV6-3 | CASTWAQGVTEAFF
TRBJ1-4 | TRBV5-1 | CASSRDRGRATNEKLFF
TRBJ1-2 | TRBV29-1 | CSARQSNYGYTF
TRBJ1-1 | TRBV5-1 | CASSDGPPTNTEAFF
TRBJ1-1 | TRBV5-1 | CASSLKTGSEAFF
TRBJ1-1 | TRBV7-9 | CASSLETGGTEAFF
TRBJ1-4 | TRBV29-1 | CSVRWVNPATNEKLFF
TRBJ2-1 | TRBV7-6 | CASSLGQASSGEQFF
TRBJ2-5 | TRBV5-1 | CASSPGEVGETQYF
TRBJ1-3 | TRBV20-1 | CSASPGQGTTGNTIYF